This entry features one TCR beta chain sequence. What antigen it recognizes has not been identified. The input lacks base qualities; no much larger clone sits a single base away. The germline V gene supplies CDR1 SQVTM and CDR2 ANQGSEA. There are 14 amino acids in the CDR3, from cysteine to phenylalanine inclusive. Only the CDR3 region is kept as DNA, spanning 42 bases read in frame from base 1. At the junction V is shortened by 4 bases and J by 2 bases, with 11 bases in between. Libraries came from the immunoSEQ multiplex PCR assay. TCRdb stores this immuneACCESS table with in-frame sequences only. Part of the clones is absent; in the studies checked, under half of the shortfall reflects unresolved V genes, and no reason is known for the rest. The sample contains around 84,000 clones, approximately 93% of them found a single time. The leading ten clones occupy 0.95% to 1% of the sample. The sample is drawn from a study of T cell changes during pregnancy in multiple sclerosis (dated by TCRdb to between 2018 and 2021). In the study overall: In women with multiple sclerosis, the researchers looked at how the T cell repertoire shifted as pregnancy progressed.

The receptor comes from a female donor in good health, enrolled as a control in a pregnancy study. The specimen comprised peripheral blood, sampled in the second trimester of pregnancy. This chain is built from TRBV29-1 and TRBJ2-2; TRBD1 is possibly the D segment (5 matching bases). The DNA sequence is given as TGCAGCGTTGTAGGGGCTCGTAACACCGGGGAGCTGTTTTTT. This yields the protein CSVVGARNTGELFF.